These T cell receptor beta chains were read from a single sample in a study of OX40 agonist ivuxolimab in advanced cancers. Clones were sequenced by immunoSEQ multiplex PCR, and TCRdb holds only the in-frame ones, with some missing. The sample records 71,000 or so clones, 75% to 85% being singletons. The source material was CD4+ or CD8+ T cells sorted from blood, sampled in a trial of the OX40 agonist ivuxolimab. The receptors were sampled from an adult with an advanced solid tumor such as melanoma, head and neck, liver or kidney cancer. Each CDR3 is given with its conserved first and last residue. A D gene is named only where the DNA matches it firmly. Only part of the rows carry a size: once, few, many, or a class if the clone is expanded.

D gene: TRBD1
J gene: TRBJ2-3
V gene: TRBV19
clone size: .
CDR3 length: 17
CDR3 protein: CASRGGTVSFSTDTQYF
CDR3 DNA: TGTGCCAGCCGCGGTGGGACAGTCTCTTTTAGCACAGATACGCAGTATTTT

D gene: .
J gene: TRBJ1-4
V gene: TRBV28
clone size: .
CDR3 length: 12
CDR3 protein: CASGSPNEKLFF
CDR3 DNA: TGTGCCAGCGGCAGCCCTAATGAAAAACTGTTTTTT

D gene: .
J gene: TRBJ2-7
V gene: TRBV9
clone size: .
CDR3 length: 14
CDR3 protein: CASSVGVGSYEQYF
CDR3 DNA: TGTGCCAGCAGCGTAGGTGTGGGATCCTACGAGCAGTACTTC

D gene: .
J gene: TRBJ1-1
V gene: TRBV6-4
clone size: .
CDR3 length: 13
CDR3 protein: CASSDRPGTGAFF
CDR3 DNA: TGTGCCAGCAGTGACCGCCCCGGGACGGGAGCTTTCTTT

D gene: TRBD2
J gene: TRBJ2-2
V gene: TRBV2
clone size: .
CDR3 length: 16
CDR3 protein: CASSERGGENTGELFF
CDR3 DNA: TGTGCCAGCAGTGAACGGGGGGGTGAGAACACCGGGGAGCTGTTTTTT

D gene: .
J gene: TRBJ2-2
V gene: TRBV10-3
clone size: .
CDR3 length: 12
CDR3 protein: CAIGDGTGELFF
CDR3 DNA: TGTGCCATCGGGGACGGCACCGGGGAGCTGTTTTTT

D gene: .
J gene: TRBJ2-7
V gene: TRBV7-9
clone size: .
CDR3 length: 14
CDR3 protein: CASSLHTKPYEQYF
CDR3 DNA: TGTGCCAGCAGCTTACATACAAAACCCTACGAGCAGTACTTC

D gene: .
J gene: TRBJ2-4
V gene: TRBV30
clone size: .
CDR3 length: 12
CDR3 protein: CAFGTIKNIQYF
CDR3 DNA: TGTGCCTTTGGGACCATCAAAAACATTCAGTACTTC

D gene: TRBD1
J gene: TRBJ1-1
V gene: TRBV28
clone size: few
CDR3 length: 15
CDR3 protein: CASRDRGRGNTEAFF
CDR3 DNA: TGTGCCAGCAGGGACAGGGGGCGGGGGAACACTGAAGCTTTCTTT

D gene: .
J gene: TRBJ1-1
V gene: TRBV28
clone size: .
CDR3 length: 12
CDR3 protein: CASSSSYTEAFF
CDR3 DNA: TGTGCCAGCAGTTCGTCGTACACTGAAGCTTTCTTT

D gene: TRBD1
J gene: TRBJ1-5
V gene: TRBV7-9
clone size: .
CDR3 length: 18
CDR3 protein: CASRPGQDLWYSNQPQHF
CDR3 DNA: TGTGCCAGCAGGCCTGGACAGGATCTGTGGTATAGCAATCAGCCCCAGCATTTT

D gene: .
J gene: TRBJ2-3
V gene: TRBV9
clone size: once
CDR3 length: 14
CDR3 protein: CASSGAPGADTQYF
CDR3 DNA: TGTGCCAGCAGCGGGGCCCCGGGCGCAGATACGCAGTATTTT

D gene: .
J gene: TRBJ2-7
V gene: TRBV7-1
clone size: .
CDR3 length: 12
CDR3 protein: CASSHPTGKQYF
CDR3 DNA: TGTGCCAGCAGCCACCCGACAGGAAAGCAGTACTTC

D gene: .
J gene: TRBJ2-2
V gene: TRBV25-1
clone size: .
CDR3 length: 12
CDR3 protein: CASSGYTGELFF
CDR3 DNA: TGTGCCAGCAGTGGTTACACCGGGGAGCTGTTTTTT

D gene: .
J gene: TRBJ1-5
V gene: TRBV12-5
clone size: .
CDR3 length: 12
CDR3 protein: CASGLLNQPQHF
CDR3 DNA: TGTGCTAGTGGTCTCCTCAATCAGCCCCAGCATTTT

D gene: TRBD2
J gene: TRBJ2-5
V gene: TRBV28
clone size: .
CDR3 length: 13
CDR3 protein: CASSGPGGRRTDF
CDR3 DNA: TGTGCCAGCAGTGGACCGGGAGGGAGACGCACGGACTTC

D gene: TRBD1
J gene: TRBJ2-3
V gene: TRBV28
clone size: .
CDR3 length: 17
CDR3 protein: CASRMAQGARRTDTQYF
CDR3 DNA: TGTGCCAGCAGGATGGCACAGGGGGCGCGTCGAACAGATACGCAGTATTTT

D gene: .
J gene: TRBJ2-3
V gene: TRBV7-9
clone size: .
CDR3 length: 13
CDR3 protein: CASSLGERDTQYF
CDR3 DNA: TGTGCCAGCAGCTTAGGCGAGCGAGATACGCAGTATTTT

D gene: .
J gene: TRBJ1-1
V gene: TRBV18
clone size: .
CDR3 length: 12
CDR3 protein: CASSNQRTEAFF
CDR3 DNA: TGTGCCAGCTCAAATCAGCGCACTGAAGCTTTCTTT

D gene: TRBD1
J gene: TRBJ1-4
V gene: TRBV5-1
clone size: few
CDR3 length: 15
CDR3 protein: CASSREGQGREKLFF
CDR3 DNA: TGCGCCAGCAGCCGGGAGGGACAGGGGCGGGAAAAACTGTTTTTT

D gene: .
J gene: TRBJ1-5
V gene: TRBV5-6
clone size: .
CDR3 length: 17
CDR3 protein: CASSSSGRPYSNQPQHF
CDR3 DNA: TGTGCCAGCAGCTCTTCCGGCAGACCTTATAGCAATCAGCCCCAGCATTTT

D gene: TRBD1
J gene: TRBJ2-7
V gene: TRBV5-1
clone size: .
CDR3 length: 15
CDR3 protein: CASSLRDSHPYEQYF
CDR3 DNA: TGCGCCAGCAGCTTGAGGGACAGTCATCCCTACGAGCAGTACTTC

D gene: .
J gene: TRBJ2-7
V gene: TRBV19
clone size: .
CDR3 length: 14
CDR3 protein: CASSMGREVYEQYF
CDR3 DNA: TGTGCCAGTAGTATGGGCAGGGAGGTCTACGAGCAGTACTTC

D gene: .
J gene: TRBJ2-7
V gene: TRBV5-4
clone size: .
CDR3 length: 13
CDR3 protein: CASSPRPDDEQYF
CDR3 DNA: TGTGCCAGCAGCCCCCGCCCTGACGACGAGCAGTACTTC

D gene: .
J gene: TRBJ2-5
V gene: TRBV10-1
clone size: .
CDR3 length: 13
CDR3 protein: CASSERGRETQYF
CDR3 DNA: TGCGCCAGCAGTGAAAGGGGCAGGGAGACCCAGTACTTC

D gene: TRBD2
J gene: TRBJ2-1
V gene: TRBV10-1
clone size: once
CDR3 length: 16
CDR3 protein: CASSGPQSGGYNEQFF
CDR3 DNA: TGCGCCAGCAGTGGCCCCCAGAGCGGGGGATACAATGAGCAGTTCTTC

D gene: TRBD2
J gene: TRBJ2-7
V gene: TRBV4-1
clone size: .
CDR3 length: 13
CDR3 protein: CASSQVGRDEQYF
CDR3 DNA: TGCGCCAGCAGCCAAGTCGGGAGGGACGAGCAGTACTTC

D gene: .
J gene: TRBJ1-1
V gene: TRBV9
clone size: few
CDR3 length: 13
CDR3 protein: CASRHDSSSEAFF
CDR3 DNA: TGTGCCAGCAGACATGACAGCTCTTCTGAAGCTTTCTTT

D gene: TRBD1
J gene: TRBJ2-7
V gene: TRBV5-4
clone size: .
CDR3 length: 15
CDR3 protein: CASSQGQLERYEQYF
CDR3 DNA: TGTGCCAGCAGCCAGGGACAGCTGGAGCGCTACGAGCAGTACTTC

D gene: TRBD2
J gene: TRBJ2-1
V gene: TRBV6-1
clone size: .
CDR3 length: 16
CDR3 protein: CASSETSGGSYNEQFF
CDR3 DNA: TGTGCCAGCAGTGAGACTAGCGGGGGCTCCTACAATGAGCAGTTCTTC

D gene: .
J gene: TRBJ2-2
V gene: TRBV9
clone size: once
CDR3 length: 17
CDR3 protein: CASSVGTLLGGTGELFF
CDR3 DNA: TGTGCCAGCAGCGTAGGGACTTTACTAGGAGGCACCGGGGAGCTGTTTTTT

D gene: TRBD2
J gene: TRBJ2-3
V gene: TRBV28
clone size: .
CDR3 length: 15
CDR3 protein: CASSLGTSGRDTQYF
CDR3 DNA: TGTGCCAGCAGTTTGGGTACTAGCGGGAGGGATACGCAGTATTTT

D gene: .
J gene: TRBJ2-1
V gene: TRBV28
clone size: .
CDR3 length: 16
CDR3 protein: CASSSQDSRSYNEQFF
CDR3 DNA: TGTGCCAGCAGTTCACAGGACAGCCGTTCTTACAATGAGCAGTTCTTC

D gene: TRBD1
J gene: TRBJ1-5
V gene: TRBV6-1
clone size: .
CDR3 length: 15
CDR3 protein: CASSTQGNSNQPQHF
CDR3 DNA: TGTGCCAGCAGTACACAGGGGAATAGCAATCAGCCCCAGCATTTT

D gene: TRBD2
J gene: TRBJ2-3
V gene: TRBV2
clone size: once
CDR3 length: 15
CDR3 protein: CASRTSGGQADTQYF
CDR3 DNA: TGTGCCAGTCGGACTAGCGGGGGGCAGGCAGATACGCAGTATTTT

D gene: .
J gene: TRBJ2-2
V gene: TRBV5-1
clone size: .
CDR3 length: 14
CDR3 protein: CASSRDTSFGELFF
CDR3 DNA: TGCGCCAGCAGCCGGGACACCAGCTTCGGGGAGCTGTTTTTT

D gene: TRBD1
J gene: TRBJ2-1
V gene: TRBV12-5
clone size: .
CDR3 length: 17
CDR3 protein: CASGLLPPGQGAREQFF
CDR3 DNA: TGTGCTAGTGGTTTGCTCCCGCCGGGACAGGGGGCTCGCGAGCAGTTCTTC

D gene: .
J gene: TRBJ1-1
V gene: TRBV7-2
clone size: .
CDR3 length: 15
CDR3 protein: CASSLLSWENTEAFF
CDR3 DNA: TGTGCCAGCAGCTTATTATCCTGGGAGAACACTGAAGCTTTCTTT

D gene: .
J gene: TRBJ2-2
V gene: TRBV19
clone size: few
CDR3 length: 14
CDR3 protein: CASSIEYGTGELFF
CDR3 DNA: TGTGCCAGTAGTATAGAATACGGAACCGGGGAGCTGTTTTTT

D gene: .
J gene: TRBJ2-2
V gene: TRBV7-3
clone size: .
CDR3 length: 14
CDR3 protein: CASSQSSIAGELFF
CDR3 DNA: TGTGCCAGCAGCCAATCGTCCATAGCCGGGGAGCTGTTTTTT

D gene: .
J gene: TRBJ2-5
V gene: TRBV7-2
clone size: few
CDR3 length: 15
CDR3 protein: CASSLSVYRKETQYF
CDR3 DNA: TGTGCCAGCAGCTTAAGCGTCTATCGAAAAGAGACCCAGTACTTC

D gene: TRBD2
J gene: TRBJ2-3
V gene: TRBV5-1
clone size: .
CDR3 length: 16
CDR3 protein: CASSSRTGGSSDTQYF
CDR3 DNA: TGCGCCAGCAGCTCACGGACGGGAGGTTCATCAGATACGCAGTATTTT

D gene: .
J gene: TRBJ2-1
V gene: TRBV11-2
clone size: .
CDR3 length: 13
CDR3 protein: CASSLVLYNEQFF
CDR3 DNA: TGTGCCAGCAGCTTAGTCCTCTACAATGAGCAGTTCTTC

D gene: .
J gene: TRBJ2-6
V gene: TRBV28
clone size: .
CDR3 length: 15
CDR3 protein: CASSFVGSRANVLTF
CDR3 DNA: TGTGCCAGCAGTTTTGTGGGAAGTAGGGCCAACGTCCTGACTTTC

D gene: .
J gene: TRBJ2-1
V gene: TRBV29-1
clone size: .
CDR3 length: 14
CDR3 protein: CSGFGGTRYNEQFF
CDR3 DNA: TGCAGCGGCTTCGGTGGGACTCGCTACAATGAGCAGTTCTTC

D gene: TRBD1
J gene: TRBJ1-2
V gene: TRBV7-2
clone size: .
CDR3 length: 13
CDR3 protein: CASSLAGGSGYTF
CDR3 DNA: TGTGCCAGCAGCTTAGCAGGGGGCAGCGGCTACACCTTC

D gene: TRBD2
J gene: TRBJ2-3
V gene: TRBV7-3
clone size: few
CDR3 length: 15
CDR3 protein: CASSFTSGDTDTQYF
CDR3 DNA: TGTGCCAGCAGCTTCACTAGCGGGGATACAGATACGCAGTATTTT

D gene: TRBD2
J gene: TRBJ2-2
V gene: TRBV4-2
clone size: once
CDR3 length: 18
CDR3 protein: CASSPNGLAGLNTGELFF
CDR3 DNA: TGTGCCAGCAGCCCAAACGGACTAGCGGGATTGAACACCGGGGAGCTGTTTTTT

D gene: .
J gene: TRBJ2-3
V gene: TRBV6-1
clone size: .
CDR3 length: 13
CDR3 protein: CASADNPTDTQYF
CDR3 DNA: TGTGCCAGCGCGGATAACCCCACAGATACGCAGTATTTT

D gene: .
J gene: TRBJ1-2
V gene: TRBV6-5
clone size: .
CDR3 length: 13
CDR3 protein: CASRGSSTYGYTF
CDR3 DNA: TGTGCCAGCAGGGGCTCGTCCACCTATGGCTACACCTTC